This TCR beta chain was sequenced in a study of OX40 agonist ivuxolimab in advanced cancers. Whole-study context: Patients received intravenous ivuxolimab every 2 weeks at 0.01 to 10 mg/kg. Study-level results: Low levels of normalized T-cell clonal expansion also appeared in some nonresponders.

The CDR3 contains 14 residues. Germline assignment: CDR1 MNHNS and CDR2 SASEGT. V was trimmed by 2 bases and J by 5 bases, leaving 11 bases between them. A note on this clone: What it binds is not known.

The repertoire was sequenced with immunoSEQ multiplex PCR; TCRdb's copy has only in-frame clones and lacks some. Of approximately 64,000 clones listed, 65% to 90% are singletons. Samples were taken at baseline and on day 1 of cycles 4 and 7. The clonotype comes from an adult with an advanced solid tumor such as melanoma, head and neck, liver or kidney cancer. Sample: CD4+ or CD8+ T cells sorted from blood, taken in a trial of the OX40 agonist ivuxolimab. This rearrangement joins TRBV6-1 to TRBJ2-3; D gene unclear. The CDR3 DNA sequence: TGTGCCAGCAGTGAACAAAAAGGAATAGATACGCAGTATTTT. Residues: CASSEQKGIDTQYF.